The rows below give T cell receptor beta chains drawn from one sample of a study of beta chain features in type 1 diabetes. Here immunoSEQ multiplex PCR was the method, and the copy in TCRdb shows in-frame clones only, minus some. The sample has a few hundred thousand clones; about 10% are singletons. Sequencing used central memory CD4+ T cells from blood. The source is a man aged 30-40 years with type 1 diabetes. Each CDR3 is given with its conserved first and last residue. A D gene is named only where the DNA matches it firmly. The listing skips clone size in some rows; elsewhere it reads once, few, many or a size class.

TRBJ1-2	14	-	TRBV7-9	-	TGTGCCAGCAGCTTAGAACGGGAGGAGGTTGGCTACACCTTC	CASSLEREEVGYTF
TRBJ2-3	13	many	TRBV19	-	TGTGCCAGTAGTACCCAACGATCGAATACGCAGTATTTT	CASSTQRSNTQYF
TRBJ2-1	17	-	TRBV9	TRBD2	TGTGCCAGCTTACCGGGACTAGCGGGAGAATCCTACAATGAGCAGTTCTTC	CASLPGLAGESYNEQFF
TRBJ2-4	16	many	TRBV7-3	TRBD1	TGTGCCAGCAGCTTAGCAGGGGGCTACGTCAAAAACATTCAGTACTTC	CASSLAGGYVKNIQYF
TRBJ1-3	16	few	TRBV29-1	TRBD1	TGCAGCGCCCTAAATACCGGGACAGGGGAAGAAAACACCATATATTTT	CSALNTGTGEENTIYF
TRBJ1-2	11	many	TRBV7-9	-	TGTGCCAGCCGGGATCTTTATGGCTACACCTTC	CASRDLYGYTF
TRBJ2-7	14	-	TRBV6-4	TRBD1	TGTGCCAGCAGTGAGGGGACAGGGGGGGACGAGCAGTACTTC	CASSEGTGGDEQYF
TRBJ2-7	13	-	TRBV5-1	-	TGCGCCAGCAGCTTGGACCCTTCGGGGGAGCAGTACTTC	CASSLDPSGEQYF
TRBJ2-2	15	few	TRBV5-1	-	TGCGCCAGCAGCCCATACGGGGAGATTGGCGGGGAGCTGTTTTTT	CASSPYGEIGGELFF
TRBJ1-1	15	few	TRBV4-3	-	TGCGCCAGCAGCCAAGATCGGGCAGCGAACACTGAAGCTTTCTTT	CASSQDRAANTEAFF
TRBJ2-2	16	-	TRBV11-2	-	TGTGCCAGCAGCTCGCGTGGGACTCCGGAGGCCGGGGAGCTGTTTTTT	CASSSRGTPEAGELFF
TRBJ2-7	15	few	TRBV5-1	-	TGCGCCAGCAGCTTGGGAGGCGGAATGACCTACGAGCAGTACTTC	CASSLGGGMTYEQYF
TRBJ2-7	13	many	TRBV30	TRBD1	TGTGCCTGGAGAAGACAGGGGGCGAACGAGCAGTACTTC	CAWRRQGANEQYF
TRBJ2-4	12	many	TRBV18	TRBD2	TGTGCCAGCTCACCCGGACTAGCGGGAATGAACTTC	CASSPGLAGMNF
TRBJ2-2	15	few	TRBV7-9	-	TGTGCCAGCAGCCAGGCAGGACGGTTGATCGGGGAGCTGTTTTTT	CASSQAGRLIGELFF
TRBJ2-7	12	-	TRBV11-2	-	TGTGCCAGCAGCCCTAACGGCTACGAGCAGTACTTC	CASSPNGYEQYF
TRBJ2-5	15	few	TRBV9	-	TGTGCCAGCACCCCAGACGGGATTATACAAGAGACCCAGTACTTC	CASTPDGIIQETQYF
TRBJ2-5	15	few	TRBV7-2	-	TGTGCCAGCAGCTTAGCGCACCCTTTCCAAGAGACCCAGTACTTC	CASSLAHPFQETQYF
TRBJ2-5	12	few	TRBV11-3	-	TGTGCCAGCAGCTTAGGCAGGGCCGACCAGTACTTC	CASSLGRADQYF
TRBJ2-1	16	-	TRBV19	-	TGTGCCAGTAGTACGGGTGACAGGCAGGGCCACTTTGAGCAGTTCTTC	CASSTGDRQGHFEQFF
TRBJ2-7	14	few	TRBV18	-	TGTGCCAGCTCACCTGACGGGGCCCCCTACGAGCAGTACTTC	CASSPDGAPYEQYF
TRBJ2-7	14	few	TRBV7-8	TRBD1	TGTGCCACCTTAAAACCGGGACAGAACTACGAGCAGTACTTC	CATLKPGQNYEQYF
TRBJ2-7	16	-	TRBV5-5	-	TGTGCCAGCAGCTTACTTTCTTCAGGGGTCAGCTACGAGCAGTACTTC	CASSLLSSGVSYEQYF
TRBJ1-4	13	-	TRBV25-1	-	TGTGCCAGCAGAGGGCAGGATACCGGGAAACTGTTTTTT	CASRGQDTGKLFF
TRBJ2-5	12	-	TRBV28	-	TGTGCCAGCAGTACCGGGGCCCCGACCCAGTACTTC	CASSTGAPTQYF
TRBJ2-3	15	-	TRBV7-2	TRBD1	TGTGCCAGCAGCTTAGAACAGGGGCCCAGGGATACGCAGTATTTT	CASSLEQGPRDTQYF
TRBJ2-7	15	-	TRBV7-9	TRBD1	TGTGCCAGCAGCCCTCAGGACAGGAGATCCTACGAGCAGTACTTC	CASSPQDRRSYEQYF
TRBJ2-7	16	-	TRBV9	-	TGTGCCAGCAGCGTAAGTAGCCTAGGCCTCGTGAGGGAGCAGTACTTC	CASSVSSLGLVREQYF
TRBJ2-2	13	many	TRBV30	-	TGTGCCTGGAGTGTCGGGCAGGCCGGGGAGCTGTTTTTT	CAWSVGQAGELFF
TRBJ2-1	15	few	TRBV28	TRBD2	TGTGCCAGCAGATATAGCCTCGGGGGGGCCGGTGAGCAGTTCTTC	CASRYSLGGAGEQFF
TRBJ1-3	14	-	TRBV7-9	-	TGTGCCAGCAGCCGGGTTGGATCTGGAAACACCATATATTTT	CASSRVGSGNTIYF
TRBJ2-5	12	few	TRBV9	-	TGTGCCAGCAGCGTAGCGTGGGAGACCCAGTACTTC	CASSVAWETQYF
TRBJ2-1	13	few	TRBV18	TRBD1	TGTGCCAGCTCACCTGACAGGGGAGGTGAGCAGTTCTTC	CASSPDRGGEQFF
TRBJ1-2	12	-	TRBV6-1	-	TGTGCCAGCAACTCGGGGCTTTGGGGCTACACCTTC	CASNSGLWGYTF
TRBJ2-7	14	-	TRBV7-4	TRBD1	TGTGCCAGCAGCTGGGACAGGGGGGCGTACGAGCAGTACTTC	CASSWDRGAYEQYF
TRBJ2-7	13	few	TRBV30	-	TGTGCCTGGTTACAGCGCCGCTCCTACGAGCAGTACTTC	CAWLQRRSYEQYF
TRBJ2-2	12	few	TRBV28	-	TGTGCCAGCAGTACCAGCCTCGGGGAGCTGTTTTTT	CASSTSLGELFF
TRBJ1-2	18	-	TRBV6-1	-	TGTGCCATCAGTGAACGGTTTTCCAGGGCCGGGGCTAACTATGGCTACACCTTC	CAISERFSRAGANYGYTF
TRBJ2-7	15	-	TRBV5-6	TRBD1	TGTGCCAGCAGCTTGGTGGGGACAGGGGGCTACGAGCAGTACTTC	CASSLVGTGGYEQYF